The 14 T cell receptor beta chains in this list originate from one sample, sequenced in a study of T cells in Graves' hyperthyroidism and ophthalmopathy. RNA transcripts provided the source from which TCR beta CDR3 regions were amplified. HTBI primers drove first-round RT-PCR of the TCR CDR3. TCRdb ran MiXCR on the multiplex PCR reads and lists one entry per CDR3 protein. Seen here are 550,000 to 700,000 distinct CDR3 sequences, roughly 46% observed once, and the top ten hold roughly 19%. Sequenced: peripheral blood or thyroid tissue (not recorded which). Source of these receptors: an adult woman with Graves' disease, either hyperthyroidism or ophthalmopathy (not recorded which).

This clonotype was observed a single time. DNA of the CDR3: TGTGCCAGCAGTGAAATCAGTCGGTTAGCGGGGGCCTACGAGCAGTACTTC. Residues: CASSEISRLAGAYEQYF. This chain uses TRBV2 with TRBJ2-7; 9 positions match TRBD2. The CDR3 spans 17 residues. V dropped 2 bases and J dropped 2; count of bases not matched to a gene: 10. Germline loops: CDR1 SNHLY, CDR2 FYNNEI.

Many counts were recorded for this clonotype. This rearrangement joins TRBV19 to TRBJ1-1; 8 bases align to TRBD1. The germline V gene has CDR1 LNHDA and CDR2 SQIVND (reference sequence). The V segment lost 7 bases and the J segment 0 bases; nucleotides outside the gene matches: 10. The CDR3 is 16 residues long. The CDR3: CASTIGTGFMNTEAFF. CDR3 nucleotides: TGTGCCAGTACCATCGGGACAGGATTCATGAACACTGAAGCTTTCTTT.

The chain has TRBV11-1 and TRBJ2-1; 15 bases align to TRBD2. From germline, CDR1 is SGHAT and CDR2 FQDESV (reference sequence). The V gene end was trimmed by 5 bases and the J gene end by 4 bases; junction bases not matched to a gene: 6. There are 17 residues in the CDR3. The CDR3 protein is CASSPGLAGGPYNEQFF. The CDR3 bases are TGTGCCAGCAGCCCGGGACTAGCGGGAGGCCCGTACAATGAGCAGTTCTTC.

This clonotype was seen ten or more times. The rearrangement links TRBV9 to TRBJ1-4; possibly TRBD1 for D (6 bases). Trimming removed 0 bases from V and 8 bases from J, with 11 bases in between. The V gene's germline CDR1 is SGDLS and CDR2 YYNGEE. The CDR3 length is 14 residues. The CDR3 loop reads CASSVEDGGEKLFF. CDR3 DNA: TGTGCCAGCAGCGTAGAAGATGGGGGCGAAAAACTGTTTTTT.

Details on this clonotype: At one boundary the junction diverges from the germline segment, which might be a read error. The genes are TRBV5-5 and TRBJ2-2, with TRBD1 as a possible D gene (6 bases). The length of the CDR3 is 15 residues. Germline CDR1 is SGHKS and CDR2 is YYEKEE (reference sequence). The CDR3 is CASSYRQGLIGELFF. DNA of the CDR3: TGCGCCAGCAGCTACCGGCAGGGGCTCATCGGGGAGCTGTTTTTT.

This clonotype has a single count. V gene TRBV10-3 combines with J gene TRBJ2-5; D is possibly TRBD1 or TRBD2 (5 bases each). The CDR3 length is 15 residues. The germline gives CDR1 ENHRY, CDR2 SYGVKD. V was clipped by 2 bases and J by 4 bases, with 14 bases between them. The CDR3 here is CAISEEGMWGETQYF. DNA for the CDR3: TGTGCCATCAGTGAGGAGGGGATGTGGGGAGAGACCCAGTACTTC.

This clonotype occurred once. A read error may account for a junction end that differs from germline. CDR3 amino acids: CAGSLGSNTEAFF. CDR3 nucleotide sequence: TGCGCCGGCAGCTTGGGGAGCAACACTGAAGCTTTCTTT. This chain uses TRBV5-1 with TRBJ1-1, with D unresolved. Looked up from germline, CDR1 is SGHRS and CDR2 is YFSETQ. There are 13 residues in the CDR3. The whole variable domain, remainder taken from reference TRBV5-1 and TRBJ1-1, is KAGVTQTPRYLIKTRGQQVTLSCSPISGHRSVSWYQQTPGQGLQFLFEYFSETQRNKGNFPGRFSGRQFSNSRSEMNVSTLELGDSALYLCAGSLGSNTEAFFGQGTRLTVV.

This clonotype has ten or more counts. V is TRBV9 and J is TRBJ1-1; 11 bases are a match to TRBD1. Trimming at V came to 4 bases and at J to 4 bases, leaving 3 bases not matched to a gene. CDR3 length: 14 residues. Germline CDR1 SGDLS, CDR2 YYNGEE. As DNA, the CDR3 is TGTGCCAGCAGCCACGGGACAGGGGGCACTGAAGCTTTCTTT. This encodes CASSHGTGGTEAFF.

Ten or more counts support this clonotype. J is TRBJ1-2 and V is TRBV7-9; tentative D call: TRBD1 (5 bases). Germline CDR1 SEHNR, CDR2 FQNEAQ (reference sequence). The CDR3 contains 14 residues. Deletions cut 5 bases from V and 0 bases from J, with 10 bases between. DNA for the CDR3: TGTGCCAGCAGCCCCATGACAGCTAACTATGGCTACACCTTC. Its protein product is CASSPMTANYGYTF.

This clonotype has a count of ten or more. This sequence joins TRBV19 and TRBJ1-2; D may be TRBD1 (5 bases). The germline V gene has CDR1 LNHDA and CDR2 SQIVND (reference sequence). The CDR3 has 12 residues. Trimming stripped 7 bases from V and 7 bases from J, with 13 bases between. DNA of the CDR3: TGTGCCAGTACCCAGGGCGGAGGTGGCTACACCTTC. Its translation: CASTQGGGGYTF.

The chain is built from TRBV13 and TRBJ1-4, with 9 nucleotides matching TRBD1. The CDR3 is 20 amino acids. Germline V CDR1 and CDR2: PRHDT, FYEKMQ (reference sequence). V gave up 6 bases and J gave up 7 bases; unmatched junction bases: 24. The CDR3 loop is CASSLIGSLGQGVPTEKLFF. CDR3 DNA sequence: TGTGCCAGCAGTCTCATTGGGTCACTGGGACAGGGCGTCCCTACTGAAAAACTGTTTTTT.

This clonotype has ten or more counts. The CDR3 DNA is TGTGCCAGCAGTTCGGGACCCCAGAACACCGGGGAGCTGTTTTTT. This sequence encodes CASSSGPQNTGELFF. This chain joins TRBV12-3 or TRBV12-4 and TRBJ2-2; D may match TRBD1 or TRBD2 (5 bases each). Trimming pared 4 bases from V and 1 base from J, leaving 10 bases between. The CDR3 sequence is 15 residues long.

The gene calls are TRBV7-2 and TRBJ2-7; weak D call: TRBD2 (6 bases). The CDR3 extends over 12 amino acids. Trimming took 4 bases from V and 6 from J, leaving 10 bases between them. CDR1 and CDR2 from the germline V gene are SGHTA and FQGNSA. The CDR3 DNA reads TGTGCCAGCAGCTCAGGGACTTTCGAGCAGTACTTC. Protein product: CASSSGTFEQYF.

This clonotype has ten or more counts. The chain employs TRBV7-9 and TRBJ2-7; the match to TRBD1 covers 8 bases. The CDR3 length is 15 residues. With 5 bases clipped from V and 3 bases from J, the junction kept 9 bases outside the gene matches. Germline V gene data show CDR1 as SEHNR and CDR2 as FQNEAQ (reference sequence). The CDR3 reads CASSQGTGGFYEQYF. The DNA of the CDR3 is TGTGCCAGCAGCCAAGGGACAGGCGGATTCTACGAGCAGTACTTC.